The 14 T cell receptor beta chains given below trace back to one sample, sequenced in a study of cytomegalovirus exposure and HLA in healthy donors. Use of 60 Vbeta and 13 Jbeta primers characterized the PCR. This table comes from immunoSEQ multiplex PCR, and its TCRdb copy is limited to in-frame clones, with some not included. Of over 100,000 clones in the sample, around 80% were seen once. Sequenced input: PBMCs. The receptors were sampled from a female donor in good health and CMV-seronegative.

The genes are TRBV5-4 and TRBJ1-4; no reliable D call. This CDR3 is built from 15 residues. Germline CDR1 SGHNT, CDR2 YYREEE (reference sequence). Trimming took 3 bases from V and 8 from J, leaving 17 bases between them. The CDR3 DNA is TGTGCCAGCAGCTCGGGCCCTGGCTGGGAGGAAAAACTGTTTTTT. This gives the protein CASSSGPGWEEKLFF.

With respect to this clone: Other DNA sequences within the sample encode an identical CDR3. The chain couples TRBV28 to TRBJ1-2, with TRBD1 matching 8 bases. This CDR3 comprises 14 residues. Germline CDR1 and CDR2: MDHEN and SYDVKM. The V segment lost 3 bases and the J segment 4 bases; nucleotides outside the gene matches: 4. CDR3 bases: TGTGCCAGCAGTTTGGGGACAGGCGCCTATGGCTACACCTTC. Residues: CASSLGTGAYGYTF.

The rearrangement uses TRBV11-2 and TRBJ2-3; 8 bases align to TRBD1. The CDR3 totals 15 residues. The J segment lost 2 bases and the V segment lost 5 bases, leaving 6 bases of the junction unmatched. Germline V CDR1 and CDR2: SGHAT, FQNNGV. CDR3 residues: CASSPHRGNTDTQYF. The CDR3 bases are TGTGCCAGCAGCCCTCACAGGGGGAACACAGATACGCAGTATTTT.

The rearrangement joins TRBV20-1 to TRBJ2-7; D is undetermined. There are 11 residues in the CDR3. Germline lookup yields CDR1 DFQATT and CDR2 SNEGSKA (reference sequence). CDR3 nucleotide sequence: TGCAGCTTAGGAGAAGGAGAGGAGCAGTACTTC. Protein product: CSLGEGEEQYF.

In its sample, this clone was seen a few times. This chain joins TRBV29-1 and TRBJ2-5; 11 bases agree with TRBD2. The V gene's germline CDR1 is SQVTM and CDR2 ANQGSEA. The CDR3 covers 12 residues. The CDR3: CSQTSGTETQYF. The CDR3 coding sequence is TGCAGTCAGACTAGCGGGACAGAGACCCAGTACTTC. Using reference TRBV29-1 and TRBJ2-5 for the parts outside the CDR3, the full variable domain is SAVISQKPSRDICQRGTSLTIQCQVDSQVTMMFWYRQQPGQSLTLIATANQGSEATYESGFVIDKFPISRPNLTFSTLTVSNMSPEDSSIYLCSQTSGTETQYFGPGTRLLVL.

The V gene is TRBV19, the J gene TRBJ2-7, with 7 bases aligning to TRBD1. The germline gives CDR1 LNHDA, CDR2 SQIVND (reference sequence). CDR3 length: 14 amino acids. V dropped 3 bases and J dropped 3; count of bases not matched to a gene: 5. The CDR3 region is CASSIGNRGYEQYF. The CDR3 coding sequence is TGTGCCAGTAGTATCGGCAACAGGGGCTACGAGCAGTACTTC.

V and J are TRBV7-9 and TRBJ2-7; D ambiguous. CDR1 is SEHNR and CDR2 is FQNEAQ in the germline V gene (reference sequence). CDR3 length equals 12 residues. The V end was cut by 1 base, the J end by 3 bases, with 4 bases between. CDR3: CASSLVSYEQYF. The CDR3 DNA sequence: TGTGCCAGCAGCTTAGTGAGCTACGAGCAGTACTTC.

This clone was detected only a few times. The gene calls are TRBV5-1 and TRBJ1-1; D unclear. The CDR3 spans 13 residues. The V and J ends lost 4 bases and 7 bases respectively, with 14 bases between them. Germline CDR1 SGHRS, CDR2 YFSETQ. The DNA of the CDR3 is TGCGCCAGCAGCCTCGGGGTAACCGGTGAAGCTTTCTTT. It is translated as CASSLGVTGEAFF.

The V call is TRBV20-1, the J call TRBJ1-1; D unclear. Germline V gene sequence: CDR1 DFQATT, CDR2 SNEGSKA (reference sequence). Trimming cost V 6 bases and J 5 bases, with 7 bases left between them. The CDR3 is 10 residues long. The CDR3 reads CSAEETEAFF. The CDR3 bases are TGCAGTGCCGAGGAGACTGAAGCTTTCTTT.

The chain is built from TRBV28 and TRBJ1-2; possible D gene TRBD1, 5 bases. V lost 1 base, J lost 4 bases, and 10 bases lay in between. The CDR3 loop spans 14 amino acids. Germline CDR1 and CDR2: MDHEN and SYDVKM. CDR3 DNA: TGTGCCAGCAGTTTATCCGACAGAGGCTATGGCTACACCTTC. Its translation is CASSLSDRGYGYTF.

Written as DNA, the CDR3 is TGTGCCAGCAGCGTAGGTGGGACTAGCGATGAGCAGTTCTTC. Protein: CASSVGGTSDEQFF. The chain is built from TRBV9 and TRBJ2-1; 10 nucleotides match TRBD2. The CDR3 runs to 14 residues. V trimming: 0 bases; J trimming: 8 bases; junction bases outside the gene matches: 2. Germline CDR1 and CDR2: SGDLS and YYNGEE.

The chain couples TRBV4-1 to TRBJ1-1; 9 bases agree with TRBD1. The CDR3 is 16 amino acids. Germline V CDR1 and CDR2: MGHRA, YSYEKL. V lost 4 bases to trimming and J lost 5 bases; unmatched junction nucleotides: 11. The CDR3 loop reads CASSPYGTGRETEAFF. Here the CDR3 DNA reads TGCGCCAGCAGCCCTTATGGGACAGGGAGGGAAACTGAAGCTTTCTTT.

CDR3 loop: CASSYSSGGMNYGYTF. DNA of the CDR3: TGTGCCAGCAGTTACTCCTCTGGGGGCATGAACTATGGCTACACCTTC. The V and J genes are TRBV6-5 and TRBJ1-2; tentative D call: TRBD1 (6 bases). The V end was cut by 0 bases, the J end by 2 bases, with 13 bases between. CDR3 length equals 16 residues. Germline V lookup: CDR1 MNHEY, CDR2 SVGAGI.

The chain joins TRBV28 to TRBJ2-7, with a weak D call TRBD2 (5 bases). Germline V lookup: CDR1 MDHEN, CDR2 SYDVKM. The CDR3 has 12 residues. V was clipped by 3 bases and J by 6 bases, with 9 bases between them. The CDR3 region is CASSFGSSEQYF. CDR3 nucleotides: TGTGCCAGCAGTTTTGGGAGCTCCGAGCAGTACTTC. Variable domain in full (rest from reference TRBV28 and TRBJ2-7): DVKVTQSSRYLVKRTGEKVFLECVQDMDHENMFWYRQDPGLGLRLIYFSYDVKMKEKGDIPEGYSVSREKKERFSLILESASTNQTSMYLCASSFGSSEQYFGPGTRLTVT.